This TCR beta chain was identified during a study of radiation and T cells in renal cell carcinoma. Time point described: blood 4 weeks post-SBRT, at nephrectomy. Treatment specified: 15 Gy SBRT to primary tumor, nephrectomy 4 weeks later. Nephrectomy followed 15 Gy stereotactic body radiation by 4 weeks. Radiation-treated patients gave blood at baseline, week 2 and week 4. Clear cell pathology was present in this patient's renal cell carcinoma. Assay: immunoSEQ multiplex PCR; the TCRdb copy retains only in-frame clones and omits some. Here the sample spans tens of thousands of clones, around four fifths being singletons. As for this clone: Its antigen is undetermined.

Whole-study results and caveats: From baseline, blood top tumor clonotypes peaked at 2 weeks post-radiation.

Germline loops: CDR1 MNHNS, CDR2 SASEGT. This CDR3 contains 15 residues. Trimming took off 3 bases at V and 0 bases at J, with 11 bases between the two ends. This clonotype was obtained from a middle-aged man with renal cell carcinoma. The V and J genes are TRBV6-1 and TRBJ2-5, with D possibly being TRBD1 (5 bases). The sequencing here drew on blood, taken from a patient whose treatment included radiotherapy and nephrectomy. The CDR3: CASSDRSRDQETQYF. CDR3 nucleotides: TGTGCCAGCAGTGATCGTTCCAGGGACCAAGAGACCCAGTACTTC.